A selection of T cell receptor beta chains follows, all from one sample in a study of blood T cell repertoires in COVID-19. Sequenced by immunoSEQ multiplex PCR; TCRdb stores in-frame clones only, minus some. The sample shows 400,000 to 450,000 clones, roughly 91% of them seen only once. Source material: PBMCs or T cells enriched from blood (not recorded which). These receptor sequences come from a man aged 18 to 29 who had recovered from COVID-19. Both conserved end residues are part of each CDR3. The D gene is left open where the match is weak. Expanded clones get a size class; other rows say once, few or many, or leave the size out.

size	V	D	J	CDR3	DNA
.	TRBV3-1/TRBV3-2	.	TRBJ1-1	CASSQSGAAEAFF	TGTGCCAGCAGCCAATCAGGGGCCGCTGAAGCTTTCTTT
.	TRBV5-1	TRBD2	TRBJ2-7	CASSSLAGGTYEQYF	TGCGCCAGCAGCTCTCTAGCGGGAGGAACCTACGAGCAGTACTTC
.	TRBV10-1	.	TRBJ1-1	CASREARGDSSEAFF	TGCGCCAGCAGGGAGGCCAGGGGAGATTCCTCTGAAGCTTTCTTT
.	TRBV5-1	.	TRBJ2-1	CASSLWPLGGGIEQFF	TGCGCCAGCAGCTTGTGGCCCCTCGGAGGAGGTATTGAGCAGTTCTTC
.	TRBV30	TRBD1	TRBJ1-5	CAWAAGGNSNQPQHF	TGTGCCTGGGCCGCAGGGGGAAATAGCAATCAGCCCCAGCATTTT
.	TRBV7-2	.	TRBJ1-2	CASSLGPGNYGYTF	TGTGCCAGCAGCTTAGGTCCAGGGAACTATGGCTACACCTTC
.	TRBV12-5	TRBD1	TRBJ2-7	CASGLADRGPYEQYF	TGTGCTAGTGGTTTGGCGGACAGGGGCCCCTACGAGCAGTACTTC
.	TRBV3-1/TRBV3-2	.	TRBJ1-5	CASSQGTDSNQPQHF	TGTGCCAGCAGCCAAGGAACTGATAGCAATCAGCCCCAGCATTTT
once	TRBV24-1	TRBD1	TRBJ2-1	CATSDWGFLGTGEHTSNEQFF	TGTGCCACCAGTGATTGGGGGTTCTTGGGGACAGGGGAGCATACTTCAAATGAGCAGTTCTTC
once	TRBV4-2	TRBD2	TRBJ2-7	CASSQARTSGYEQYF	TGTGCCAGCAGCCAAGCCCGGACTAGCGGATACGAGCAGTACTTC
.	TRBV7-9	TRBD1	TRBJ2-5	CASLTPGQGVQETQYF	TGTGCCAGCCTAACCCCGGGACAGGGGGTACAAGAGACCCAGTACTTC
.	TRBV5-1	.	TRBJ2-5	CASSVSQEQETQYF	TGCGCCAGCAGCGTGTCCCAAGAGCAAGAGACCCAGTACTTC
few	TRBV19	.	TRBJ2-7	CASSITFHAEREQYF	TGTGCCAGTAGTATCACATTCCACGCGGAGCGCGAGCAGTACTTC
once	TRBV2	TRBD1	TRBJ1-5	CASSTDRVQPQHF	TGTGCCAGCAGCACGGACAGGGTTCAGCCCCAGCATTTT
.	TRBV19	.	TRBJ1-1	CASSTGTHNTEAFF	TGTGCCAGTAGTACAGGGACTCACAACACTGAAGCTTTCTTT
.	TRBV7-2	TRBD1	TRBJ1-2	CASSFTGGNYGYTF	TGTGCCAGCAGCTTTACAGGGGGTAACTATGGCTACACCTTC
.	TRBV2	.	TRBJ1-5	CASSDGRQANQPQHF	TGTGCCAGCAGTGACGGAAGGCAGGCCAATCAGCCCCAGCATTTT
.	TRBV19	.	TRBJ1-2	CASRTDTNYGYTF	TGTGCCAGTCGGACAGACACGAACTATGGCTACACCTTC
.	TRBV3-1/TRBV3-2	.	TRBJ2-7	CASSQDSQREYF	TGTGCCAGCAGCCAAGATAGCCAGCGGGAGTACTTC
.	TRBV3-1/TRBV3-2	TRBD2	TRBJ2-2	CASSPTSGMTGELFF	TGTGCCAGCAGTCCGACTAGCGGTATGACCGGGGAGCTGTTTTTT
.	TRBV9	.	TRBJ1-3	CASSVAPGASGNTIYF	TGTGCCAGCAGCGTAGCTCCAGGTGCCTCTGGAAACACCATATATTTT
once	TRBV6-5	TRBD1	TRBJ1-6	CASSPTGDNNSPLHF	TGTGCCAGCAGCCCGACAGGGGATAATAATTCACCCCTCCACTTT
.	TRBV6-5	TRBD2	TRBJ2-1	CASSYSRGGFWDEQFF	TGTGCCAGCAGTTACTCTCGGGGGGGCTTCTGGGATGAGCAGTTCTTC
.	TRBV18	TRBD2	TRBJ2-3	CASSPRLANTDTQYF	TGTGCCAGCTCACCGAGACTAGCGAACACAGATACGCAGTATTTT
.	TRBV30	.	TRBJ1-1	CAWKAVNTEAFF	TGTGCCTGGAAAGCGGTGAACACTGAAGCTTTCTTT
.	TRBV6-5	.	TRBJ2-1	CASNPRGGNEQFF	TGTGCCAGCAACCCAAGGGGGGGCAATGAGCAGTTCTTC
.	TRBV3-1/TRBV3-2	TRBD1	TRBJ1-1	CASSQSPDRGKAFF	TGTGCCAGCAGCCAATCTCCGGACAGGGGTAAAGCTTTCTTT
once	TRBV29-1	.	TRBJ1-1	CSVEVAGADTEAFF	TGCAGCGTTGAAGTGGCGGGGGCGGACACTGAAGCTTTCTTT
.	TRBV6-6	.	TRBJ1-3	CASSQGTGNTIYF	TGTGCCAGCAGCCAGGGCACAGGAAACACCATATATTTT
.	TRBV7-9	TRBD1	TRBJ2-7	CASSFRDRVPEQYF	TGTGCCAGCAGCTTCCGGGACAGGGTCCCCGAGCAGTACTTC
.	TRBV19	.	TRBJ2-1	CASSIGGGGYNEQFF	TGTGCCAGTAGTATAGGAGGGGGAGGGTACAATGAGCAGTTCTTC